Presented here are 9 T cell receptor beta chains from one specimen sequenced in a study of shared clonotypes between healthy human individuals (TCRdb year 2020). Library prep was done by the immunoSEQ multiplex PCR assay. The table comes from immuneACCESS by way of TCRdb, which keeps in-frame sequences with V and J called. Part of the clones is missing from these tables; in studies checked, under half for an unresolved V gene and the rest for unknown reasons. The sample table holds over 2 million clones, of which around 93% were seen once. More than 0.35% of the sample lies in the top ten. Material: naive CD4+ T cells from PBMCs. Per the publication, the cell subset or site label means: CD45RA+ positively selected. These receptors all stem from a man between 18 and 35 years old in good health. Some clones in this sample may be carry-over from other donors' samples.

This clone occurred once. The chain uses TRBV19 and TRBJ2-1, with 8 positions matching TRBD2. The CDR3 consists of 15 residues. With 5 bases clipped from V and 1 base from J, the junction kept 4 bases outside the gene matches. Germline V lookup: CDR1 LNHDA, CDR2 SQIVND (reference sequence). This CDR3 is CASSYSGASYNEQFF. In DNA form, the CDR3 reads TGTGCCAGTAGTTATAGCGGGGCTTCCTACAATGAGCAGTTCTTC.

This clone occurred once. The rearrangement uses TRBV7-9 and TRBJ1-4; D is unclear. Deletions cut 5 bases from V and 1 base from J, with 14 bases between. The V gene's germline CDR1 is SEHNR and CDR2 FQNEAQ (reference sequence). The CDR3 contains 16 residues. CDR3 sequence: CASSHSGRETNEKLFF. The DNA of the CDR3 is TGTGCCAGCAGCCATTCAGGACGGGAAACTAATGAAAAACTGTTTTTT.

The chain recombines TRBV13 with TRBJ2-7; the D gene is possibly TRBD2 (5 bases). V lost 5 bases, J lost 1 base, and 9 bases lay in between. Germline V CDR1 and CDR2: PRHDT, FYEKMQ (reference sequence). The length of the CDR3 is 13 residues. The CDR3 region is CASSPGGSYEQYF. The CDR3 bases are TGTGCCAGCAGCCCTGGAGGTTCCTACGAGCAGTACTTC.

CDR3 in DNA: TGTGCCAGCAGCCAAGGGGGGGGACTAGCGGGGCAAGAGACCCAGTACTTC. Its protein product is CASSQGGGLAGQETQYF. This chain joins TRBV4-2 and TRBJ2-5, with TRBD2 matching 13 bases. CDR1 is LGHNA, CDR2 YNFKEQ, per germline. The J segment lost 2 bases and the V segment lost 1 base, leaving 4 bases of the junction unmatched. CDR3 length: 17 residues.

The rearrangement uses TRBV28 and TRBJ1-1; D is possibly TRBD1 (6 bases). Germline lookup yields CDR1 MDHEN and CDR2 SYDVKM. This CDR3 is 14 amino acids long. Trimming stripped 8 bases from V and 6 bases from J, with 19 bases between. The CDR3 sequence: CASCNQGTIAEAFF. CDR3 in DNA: TGTGCCAGCTGCAACCAGGGGACAATAGCTGAAGCTTTCTTT.

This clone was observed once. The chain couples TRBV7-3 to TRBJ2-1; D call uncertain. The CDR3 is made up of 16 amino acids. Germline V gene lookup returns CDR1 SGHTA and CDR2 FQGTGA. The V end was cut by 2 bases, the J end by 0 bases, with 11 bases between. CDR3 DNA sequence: TGTGCCAGCAGCTTATCCCGGGCGAGCTCCTACAATGAGCAGTTCTTC. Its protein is CASSLSRASSYNEQFF.

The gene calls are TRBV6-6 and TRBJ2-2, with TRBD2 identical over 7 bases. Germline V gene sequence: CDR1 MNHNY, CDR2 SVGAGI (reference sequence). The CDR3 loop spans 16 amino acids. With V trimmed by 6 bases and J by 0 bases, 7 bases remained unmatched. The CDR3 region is CASSTLANTNTGELFF. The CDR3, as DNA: TGTGCCAGCAGCACACTAGCGAACACGAACACCGGGGAGCTGTTTTTT.

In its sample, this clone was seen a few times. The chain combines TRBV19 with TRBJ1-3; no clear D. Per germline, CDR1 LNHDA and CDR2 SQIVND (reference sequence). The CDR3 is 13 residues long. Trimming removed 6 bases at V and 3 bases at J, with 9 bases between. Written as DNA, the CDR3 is TGTGCCAGTAGCCCTTCAGTTGGAAACACCATATATTTT. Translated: CASSPSVGNTIYF.

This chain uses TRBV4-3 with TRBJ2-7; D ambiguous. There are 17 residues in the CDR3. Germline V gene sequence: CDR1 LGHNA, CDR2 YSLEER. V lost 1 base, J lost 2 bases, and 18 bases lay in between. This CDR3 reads CASSQGLGLPFPYEQYF. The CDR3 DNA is TGCGCCAGCAGCCAAGGTCTGGGATTACCTTTTCCCTACGAGCAGTACTTC.